These 23 T cell receptor beta chains originate from one sample sequenced in a study of cytomegalovirus exposure and HLA in healthy donors. PCR was performed using 60 Vbeta and 13 Jbeta primers. The repertoire was sequenced with immunoSEQ multiplex PCR; TCRdb's copy has only in-frame clones and lacks some. The profile shows some 120,000 clones, about 80% of them singletons. The material sequenced was PBMCs. Every receptor here comes from a woman in her fifties or sixties in good health and CMV-seropositive.

The V and J genes are TRBV7-8 and TRBJ2-5, with 12 nucleotides matching TRBD2. Unmatched junction bases numbered 7, after V lost 2 bases and J lost 0 bases. This CDR3 is 18 amino acids long. In germline, CDR1 is SGHVS, CDR2 FQNEAQ. This CDR3 reads CASSLRSSGRGYQETQYF. CDR3 DNA: TGTGCCAGCAGCTTACGGTCTAGCGGGAGGGGGTACCAAGAGACCCAGTACTTC. Full variable domain (missing parts from reference TRBV7-8 and TRBJ2-5): GAGVSQSPRYKVAKRGQDVALRCDPISGHVSLFWYQQALGQGPEFLTYFQNEAQLDKSGLPSDRFFAERPEGSVSTLKIQRTQQEDSAVYLCASSLRSSGRGYQETQYFGPGTRLLVL.

The CDR3 is CASSLDSSYNEQFF. The CDR3 region has the DNA TGTGCCAGCAGCTTAGACAGCTCCTACAATGAGCAGTTCTTC. This chain connects TRBV7-9 to TRBJ2-1, with D unclear. This CDR3 contains 14 residues. The V and J ends lost 1 base and 0 bases respectively, with 4 bases between them. Germline-derived CDR1 and CDR2 are SEHNR and FQNEAQ (reference sequence).

This clone was seen more than once but under ten times. The J gene is TRBJ1-5, the V gene TRBV9; weak D call: TRBD1 (5 bases). CDR3 length: 14 amino acids. V was clipped by 0 bases and J by 3 bases, with 7 bases between them. Germline loops: CDR1 SGDLS, CDR2 YYNGEE. In DNA form, the CDR3 reads TGTGCCAGCAGCGTAGGGGGCTACAATCAGCCCCAGCATTTT. This sequence encodes CASSVGGYNQPQHF.

The rearrangement links TRBV11-1 to TRBJ1-1; 11 bases line up with TRBD1. The V segment lost 9 bases and the J segment 5 bases; nucleotides outside the gene matches: 11. Germline-derived CDR1 and CDR2 are SGHAT and FQDESV (reference sequence). This CDR3 comprises 15 residues. CDR3 in DNA: TGTGCCAGTACGCCGGGACAGGGGGGGCGGACTGAAGCTTTCTTT. Amino acids: CASTPGQGGRTEAFF.

This sequence joins TRBV6-1 and TRBJ2-2, with D tentatively TRBD2 (5 bases). This CDR3 contains 17 residues. V lost 2 bases to trimming and J lost 5 bases, with 18 bases between them. The germline gives CDR1 MNHNS, CDR2 SASEGT. The CDR3 DNA reads TGTGCCAGCAGTGAAAAAGGACTCGCTAGAGGAACCGGGGAGCTGTTTTTT. This translates into CASSEKGLARGTGELFF.

The chain has TRBV4-3 and TRBJ1-2; 8 positions match TRBD1. This CDR3 region has 18 residues. The germline V gene has CDR1 LGHNA and CDR2 YSLEER. Losses at the gene ends were 3 bases for V and 3 bases for J; bases not matched to a gene: 15. The CDR3 spells CASSQIPTGTGGDYGYTF. The CDR3 DNA follows: TGCGCCAGCAGCCAGATCCCGACGGGCACAGGGGGGGACTATGGCTACACCTTC.

Details on this clone: One end of the junction does not line up with germline, which may come from a read error. The same CDR3 is also encoded by other DNA sequences in this sample. The chain couples TRBV27 to TRBJ1-1; 9 bases match TRBD1. The CDR3 runs to 15 residues. Germline CDR1 and CDR2: MNHEY and SMNVEV (reference sequence). The chain's CDR3 is CASSSPNRGRTEAFF. In nucleotides, the CDR3 is TGTGCTAGCAGTTCACCTAACAGGGGGCGGACTGAAGCTTTCTTT.

This chain links TRBV5-6 with TRBJ2-1; 8 nucleotides align to TRBD2. The CDR3 is 17 amino acids. The germline gives CDR1 SGHDT, CDR2 YYEEEE. The trim removed 7 bases at V and 5 bases at J, leaving 17 bases unmatched. Here the CDR3 DNA reads TGTGCCAGCCAGTTTGCCGGGACGGGGGGGCCCCACAATGAGCAGTTCTTC. Amino acid sequence: CASQFAGTGGPHNEQFF.

V is TRBV2 and J is TRBJ1-1; D call uncertain. The CDR3 loop spans 15 amino acids. Germline values: CDR1 SNHLY, CDR2 FYNNEI. V was cut by 4 bases and J by 4 bases, with 16 bases left in between. DNA of the CDR3: TGTGCCAGCAGTGTGGCCTCCTCGCGAGGCACTGAAGCTTTCTTT. Translated: CASSVASSRGTEAFF.

The chain uses TRBV15 and TRBJ1-4; the D is unclear. Germline assignment: CDR1 LNHNV and CDR2 YYDKDF (reference sequence). This CDR3 has 14 amino acids. Trimming left V 1 base short and J 0 bases short, with 3 bases between. The CDR3 DNA sequence: TGTGCCACCAGCAGAGCAGCAACTAATGAAAAACTGTTTTTT. Its translation: CATSRAATNEKLFF.

This chain links TRBV19 with TRBJ2-3; D gene ambiguous. V gave up 5 bases and J gave up 1 base, with 7 bases separating them. This CDR3 contains 13 residues. CDR1 and CDR2 (germline): LNHDA, SQIVND (reference sequence). The CDR3 sequence is CASSQQGTDTQYF. The CDR3 region has the DNA TGTGCCAGTAGTCAGCAGGGCACAGATACGCAGTATTTT.

The chain carries TRBV19 and TRBJ2-2, with D perhaps matching TRBD1 (5 bases). V was clipped by 8 bases and J by 3 bases, with 16 bases between them. The CDR3 consists of 15 residues. Germline CDR1 reads LNHDA; CDR2 reads SQIVND (reference sequence). The CDR3 reads CASWMGQGDTGELFF. Here the CDR3 DNA reads TGTGCCAGTTGGATGGGGCAGGGTGACACCGGGGAGCTGTTTTTT.

The V and J genes are TRBV10-3 and TRBJ2-7, with 10 bases fitting TRBD2. V lost 6 bases and J lost 3; bases outside the gene matches: 5. Germline CDR1 ENHRY, CDR2 SYGVKD. This CDR3 contains 14 residues. CDR3 bases: TGTGCCATCAGCATCGGACTAGCGGACTACGAGCAGTACTTC. It yields the protein CAISIGLADYEQYF.

V gene TRBV14 combines with J gene TRBJ2-5, with no clear D. The CDR3 runs to 13 residues. The germline V gene has CDR1 SGHDN and CDR2 FVKESK. V lost 1 base and J 1 base, leaving 4 bases between the germline ends. CDR3 loop: CASSQVSQETQYF. CDR3 nucleotides: TGTGCCAGCAGCCAAGTCAGCCAAGAGACCCAGTACTTC.

V usage is TRBV5-1 and J usage is TRBJ2-3; perhaps TRBD1 as D (6 bases). V lost 2 bases and J lost 3, with 10 bases in between. Germline CDR1 and CDR2: SGHRS and YFSETQ. There are 14 residues in the CDR3. DNA for the CDR3: TGCGCCAGCAGCTTAGGGGGAGAGACAGATACGCAGTATTTT. Translation gives CASSLGGETDTQYF.

V and J are TRBV5-1 and TRBJ2-1; D remains unclear. CDR1 and CDR2 (germline): SGHRS, YFSETQ. The CDR3 extends over 13 amino acids. V lost 4 bases and J 8 bases, leaving 13 bases between the germline ends. The CDR3 DNA reads as TGCGCCAGCAGCCAACCGATCCCAGATGAGCAGTTCTTC. Translated: CASSQPIPDEQFF.

This chain links TRBV6-5 with TRBJ2-7; tentative D call: TRBD2 (5 bases). The V end was cut by 4 bases, the J end by 4 bases, with 20 bases between. The germline V gene encodes CDR1 MNHEY and CDR2 SVGAGI. The CDR3 is 16 residues long. The CDR3 bases are TGTGCCAGCAGTTTCATCCCTAGGAAGAGGGCATACGAGCAGTACTTC. Translation gives CASSFIPRKRAYEQYF.

This clone was recorded a few times. The chain employs TRBV11-1 and TRBJ1-1; no clear D gene. Trimming pared 3 bases from V and 5 bases from J, leaving 4 bases between. Germline lookup yields CDR1 SGHAT and CDR2 FQDESV (reference sequence). This CDR3 spans 11 amino acids. The CDR3 region is CASSFQTEAFF. Here the CDR3 DNA reads TGTGCCAGCAGCTTTCAGACTGAAGCTTTCTTT.

The chain carries TRBV5-1 and TRBJ1-1, with a possible D match to TRBD1 (6 bases). This CDR3 region has 16 residues. V gave up 0 bases and J gave up 3 bases, with 15 bases separating them. Germline assignment: CDR1 SGHRS and CDR2 YFSETQ. The CDR3 DNA reads TGCGCCAGCAGCTTGGAAGGGGGTGGGTTTTACACTGAAGCTTTCTTT. Translated, it gives CASSLEGGGFYTEAFF.

This clone has only a few counts. The chain recombines TRBV5-1 with TRBJ2-7; 10 nucleotides match TRBD2. This CDR3 comprises 15 residues. Per germline, CDR1 SGHRS and CDR2 YFSETQ. The J segment lost 3 bases and the V segment lost 4 bases, leaving 7 bases of the junction unmatched. The CDR3: CASSRASGGFYEQYF. The CDR3 nucleotides read TGCGCCAGCAGCCGGGCTAGCGGGGGCTTCTACGAGCAGTACTTC.

The chain uses TRBV2 and TRBJ1-1, with 11 bases that match TRBD1. The J segment lost 3 bases and the V segment lost 10 bases, leaving 7 bases of the junction unmatched. The V gene's germline CDR1 is SNHLY and CDR2 FYNNEI. The CDR3 is 14 residues long. DNA of the CDR3: TGTGCCACCTCGGGACAGGGGGTTTACACTGAAGCTTTCTTT. Translating it yields CATSGQGVYTEAFF.

This rearrangement joins TRBV6-5 to TRBJ1-1; TRBD1 might be the D (6 bases). The CDR3 is made up of 14 amino acids. From germline, CDR1 is MNHEY and CDR2 SVGAGI. V was pared by 2 bases and J by 4 bases, with 11 bases between. This CDR3 reads CASSYRGQSTEAFF. CDR3 DNA sequence: TGTGCCAGCAGTTACCGCGGACAGTCCACTGAAGCTTTCTTT.

This chain uses TRBV7-2 with TRBJ1-2; D unresolved. The germline V gene has CDR1 SGHTA and CDR2 FQGNSA. V was clipped by 5 bases and J by 6 bases, with 13 bases between them. CDR3 size: 13 residues. In DNA form, the CDR3 reads TGTGCCAGCAGCACGGCCGGGTACGATGGCTACACCTTC. It is translated as CASSTAGYDGYTF.